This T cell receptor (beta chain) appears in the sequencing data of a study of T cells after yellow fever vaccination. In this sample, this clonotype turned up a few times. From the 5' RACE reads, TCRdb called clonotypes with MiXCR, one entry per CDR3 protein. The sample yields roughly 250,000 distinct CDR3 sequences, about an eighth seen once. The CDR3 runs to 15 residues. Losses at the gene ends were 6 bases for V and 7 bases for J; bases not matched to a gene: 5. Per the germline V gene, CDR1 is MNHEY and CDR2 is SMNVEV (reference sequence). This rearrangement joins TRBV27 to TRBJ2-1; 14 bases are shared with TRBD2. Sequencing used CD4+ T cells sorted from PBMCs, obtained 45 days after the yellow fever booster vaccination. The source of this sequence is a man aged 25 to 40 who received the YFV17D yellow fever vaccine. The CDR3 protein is CASSGLAGGENEQFF. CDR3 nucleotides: TGTGCCAGCAGCGGACTAGCGGGAGGAGAGAATGAGCAGTTCTTC.